The clone carrying this TCR beta chain appeared once. Its antigen is undetermined. This CDR3 has 14 residues. CDR1 is SGHTA and CDR2 is FQGNSA in the germline V gene. The V gene lost 3 bases and the J gene lost 6 bases, with 12 bases spanning the gap. Chemo-refractory metastatic non-small-cell lung cancer patients were treated with focal radiation plus CTLA-4 blockade with ipilimumab. The data belong to a study of radiotherapy plus CTLA-4 blockade in lung cancer. Across the study: For 15% to 20% of patients, objective responses occurred, and about 33% had disease control.

Regarding the study as a whole: In blood, early T cell clone dynamics reportedly predicted response best, together with interferon-beta.

Generated by immunoSEQ multiplex PCR, the TCRdb table keeps only in-frame clones and is missing some. This sample carries 62,000 or so clones, 70% to 85% of them seen once, and the ten largest clones take approximately 9.3%. This TCR was sampled from a human donor with non-small cell lung cancer who had a complete response to radiotherapy plus ipilimumab. The chain joins TRBV7-2 to TRBJ2-1; D is unresolved. This sample comprised peripheral blood, obtained from a patient treated with radiotherapy plus ipilimumab. The CDR3 sequence: CASSFARGVNEQFF. The CDR3 DNA sequence: TGTGCCAGCAGCTTCGCCCGTGGTGTCAATGAGCAGTTCTTC.